Sequencing of this T cell receptor (beta chain) was carried out in a study of control samples from healthy donors and cancer patients. Profiling relied on immunoSEQ multiplex PCR, and the TCRdb table lists in-frame clones only, not all of them. Among roughly 120,000 clones, about 89% were seen once, and the ten largest hold about two fifths. The CDR3 runs to 15 residues. Germline assignment: CDR1 SGHRS and CDR2 YFSETQ. V was pared by 2 bases and J by 1 base, with 11 bases between. Material: blood. The chain has TRBV5-1 and TRBJ2-3; D not resolved. The TCR comes from a man aged 50-60 years in good health. The CDR3 nucleotides are TGCGCCAGCAGCTTTCAACAGTTGCGCACAGATACGCAGTATTTT. Amino acid sequence: CASSFQQLRTDTQYF.